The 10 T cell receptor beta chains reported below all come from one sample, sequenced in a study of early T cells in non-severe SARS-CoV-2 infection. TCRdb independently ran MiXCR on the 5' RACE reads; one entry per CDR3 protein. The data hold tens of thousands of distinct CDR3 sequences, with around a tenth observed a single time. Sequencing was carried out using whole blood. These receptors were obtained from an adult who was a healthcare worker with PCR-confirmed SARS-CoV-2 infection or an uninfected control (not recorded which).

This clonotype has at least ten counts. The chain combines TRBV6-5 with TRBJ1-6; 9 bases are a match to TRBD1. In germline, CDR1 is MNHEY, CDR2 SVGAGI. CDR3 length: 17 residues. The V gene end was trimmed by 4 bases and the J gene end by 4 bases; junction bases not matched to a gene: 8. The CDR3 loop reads CASSWGDRESYNSPLHF. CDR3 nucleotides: TGTGCCAGCAGTTGGGGGGACAGGGAATCGTATAATTCACCCCTCCACTTT.

The CDR3 region is CASSQLDGGSETQYF. CDR3 nucleotides: TGTGCCAGCAGCCAACTAGACGGGGGTTCAGAGACCCAGTACTTC. The genes are TRBV11-2 and TRBJ2-5; a weak D match, TRBD2 (6 bases). Germline CDR1 reads SGHAT; CDR2 reads FQNNGV. The CDR3 is made up of 15 amino acids. Deletions cut 5 bases from V and 4 bases from J, with 17 bases between.

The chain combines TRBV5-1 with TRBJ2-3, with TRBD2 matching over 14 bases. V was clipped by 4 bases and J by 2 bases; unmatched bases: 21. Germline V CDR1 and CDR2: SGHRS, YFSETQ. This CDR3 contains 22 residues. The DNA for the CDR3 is TGCGCCAGCAGCCAACCAATCCAAGGACTAGCGGGGGGATCCCGTTTCACAGATACGCAGTATTTT. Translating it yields CASSQPIQGLAGGSRFTDTQYF. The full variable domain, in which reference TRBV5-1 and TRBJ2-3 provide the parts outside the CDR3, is KAGVTQTPRYLIKTRGQQVTLSCSPISGHRSVSWYQQTPGQGLQFLFEYFSETQRNKGNFPGRFSGRQFSNSRSEMNVSTLELGDSALYLCASSQPIQGLAGGSRFTDTQYFGPGTRLTVL.

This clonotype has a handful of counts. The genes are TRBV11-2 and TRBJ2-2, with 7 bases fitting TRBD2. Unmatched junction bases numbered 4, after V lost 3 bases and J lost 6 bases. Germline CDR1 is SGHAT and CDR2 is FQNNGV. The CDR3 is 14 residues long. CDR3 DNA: TGTGCCAGCAGCTTTACAGCGGGACCCGGGGAGCTGTTTTTT. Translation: CASSFTAGPGELFF.

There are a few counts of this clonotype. CDR3 nucleotide sequence: TGTGCCCAAGCTCCCCGGACTAGCAACATCCCAGAGACCCAGTACTTC. Translating it yields CAQAPRTSNIPETQYF. The gene calls are TRBV21-1 and TRBJ2-5; TRBD2 reflects the table's D call only, with no check against the DNA. TRBV21-1 constitutes a pseudogene. The CDR3 spans 16 residues.

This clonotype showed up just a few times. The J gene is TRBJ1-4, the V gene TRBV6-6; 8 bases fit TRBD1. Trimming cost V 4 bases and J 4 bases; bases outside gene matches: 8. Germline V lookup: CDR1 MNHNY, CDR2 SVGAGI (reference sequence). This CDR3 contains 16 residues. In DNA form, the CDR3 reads TGTGCCAGCAGTTTCTCCAGGGGGCAGGGTAATGAAAAACTGTTTTTT. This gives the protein CASSFSRGQGNEKLFF.

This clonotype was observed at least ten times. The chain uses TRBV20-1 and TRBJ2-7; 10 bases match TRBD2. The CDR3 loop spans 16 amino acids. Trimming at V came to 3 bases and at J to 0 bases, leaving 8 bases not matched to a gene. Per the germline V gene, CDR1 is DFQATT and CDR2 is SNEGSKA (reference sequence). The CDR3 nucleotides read TGCAGTGCTAGGGATACTAGCGGGACCAGCTCCTACGAGCAGTACTTC. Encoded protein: CSARDTSGTSSYEQYF.

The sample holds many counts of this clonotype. The CDR3 loop reads CASGTGGPPQHF. In DNA form, the CDR3 reads TGTGCCAGCGGGACAGGGGGACCGCCCCAGCATTTT. The chain uses TRBV6-4 and TRBJ1-5, with 11 bases matching TRBD1. The CDR3 consists of 12 residues. Trimming removed 8 bases from V and 9 bases from J; junction bases left unmatched: 3. Germline V CDR1 and CDR2: MRHNA, SNTAGT.

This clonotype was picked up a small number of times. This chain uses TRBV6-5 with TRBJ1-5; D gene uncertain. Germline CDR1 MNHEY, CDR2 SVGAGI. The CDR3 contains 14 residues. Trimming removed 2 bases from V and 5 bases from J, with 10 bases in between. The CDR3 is CASSYGGVHQPQHF. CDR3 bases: TGTGCCAGCAGTTACGGTGGGGTTCATCAGCCCCAGCATTTT.

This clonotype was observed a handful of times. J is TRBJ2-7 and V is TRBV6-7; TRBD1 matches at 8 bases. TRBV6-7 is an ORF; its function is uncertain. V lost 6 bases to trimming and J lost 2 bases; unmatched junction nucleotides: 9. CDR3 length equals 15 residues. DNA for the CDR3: TGTGCCAGCAGCCGTGACAGGGGTCGGCCCTACGAGCAGTACTTC. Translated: CASSRDRGRPYEQYF.